This T cell receptor beta chain comes out of a study of blood T cell repertoires in COVID-19. The assay was immunoSEQ multiplex PCR, and TCRdb's table has in-frame clones only and misses some. The top ten clones hold 14% of a sample with about 88,000 clones, more than 75% of them seen once. From germline, CDR1 is SGHRS and CDR2 YFSETQ. Trimming took 0 bases from V and 9 from J, leaving 18 bases between them. The CDR3 sequence is 16 residues long. Sequencing was performed on peripheral blood. This clonotype was obtained from a woman in her 70s with acute or convalescent COVID-19. The V call is TRBV5-1, the J call TRBJ2-2, with a tentative D call TRBD1 (7 bases). CDR3 in amino acids: CASSLGSRGVRRELFF. DNA of the CDR3: TGCGCCAGCAGCTTGGGGAGCAGGGGGGTTCGTCGGGAGCTGTTTTTT.